This T cell receptor (beta chain) was observed in a study of shared clonotypes between healthy human individuals. The data were produced by immunoSEQ multiplex PCR, yet TCRdb's version contains in-frame clones alone and is incomplete. The data hold some 2,100,000 clones, with just over 90% observed a single time. The naive CD8 fraction comprised CD45RO-negative cells positively selected for CCR7 and excluded terminally differentiated effector memory CD45RA+ cells. The receptor's source is a man between 18 and 29 years old in good health. Some clones in this sample may be carry-over from other donors' samples. Material: naive CD8+ T cells from PBMCs.

The CDR3 nucleotides are TGTGCCAGCAGTCGTCAGTTTTCATCCATGAACACTGAAGCTTTCTTT. Its protein product is CASSRQFSSMNTEAFF. The chain links TRBV28 to TRBJ1-1, with no clear D. CDR3 length: 16 amino acids. V gave up 5 bases and J gave up 0 bases, with 16 bases separating them. Germline-derived CDR1 and CDR2 are MDHEN and SYDVKM. Complete variable domain (other parts from reference TRBV28 and TRBJ1-1): DVKVTQSSRYLVKRTGEKVFLECVQDMDHENMFWYRQDPGLGLRLIYFSYDVKMKEKGDIPEGYSVSREKKERFSLILESASTNQTSMYLCASSRQFSSMNTEAFFGQGTRLTVV.